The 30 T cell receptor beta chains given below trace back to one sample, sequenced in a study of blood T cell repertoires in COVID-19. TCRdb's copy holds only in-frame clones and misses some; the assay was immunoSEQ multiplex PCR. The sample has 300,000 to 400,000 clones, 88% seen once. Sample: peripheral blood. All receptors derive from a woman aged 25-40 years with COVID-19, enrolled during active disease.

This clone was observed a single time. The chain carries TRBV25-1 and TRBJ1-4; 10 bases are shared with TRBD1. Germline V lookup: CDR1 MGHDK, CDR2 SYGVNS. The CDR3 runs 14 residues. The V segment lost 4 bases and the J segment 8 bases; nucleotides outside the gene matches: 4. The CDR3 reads CASSAGTGDEKLFF. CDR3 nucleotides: TGTGCCAGCAGTGCCGGGACAGGGGACGAAAAACTGTTTTTT.

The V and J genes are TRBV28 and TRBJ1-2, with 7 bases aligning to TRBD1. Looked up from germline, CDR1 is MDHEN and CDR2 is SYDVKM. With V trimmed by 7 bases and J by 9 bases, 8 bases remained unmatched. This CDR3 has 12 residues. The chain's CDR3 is CASTGDSRSYTF. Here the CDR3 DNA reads TGTGCCAGCACAGGGGACAGCCGAAGCTACACCTTC.

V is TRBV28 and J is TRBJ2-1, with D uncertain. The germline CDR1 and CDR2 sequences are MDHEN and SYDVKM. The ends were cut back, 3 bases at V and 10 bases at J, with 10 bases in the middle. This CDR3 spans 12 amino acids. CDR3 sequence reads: CASSLIAGEQFF. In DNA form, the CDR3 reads TGTGCCAGCAGTTTGATAGCTGGGGAGCAGTTCTTC.

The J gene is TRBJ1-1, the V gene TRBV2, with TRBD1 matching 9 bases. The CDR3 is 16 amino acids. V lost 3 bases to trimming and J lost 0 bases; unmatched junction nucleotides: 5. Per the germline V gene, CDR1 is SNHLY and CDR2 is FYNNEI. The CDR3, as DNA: TGTGCCAGCAGTGAGGAGGGGACAGGGATGAACACTGAAGCTTTCTTT. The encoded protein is CASSEEGTGMNTEAFF. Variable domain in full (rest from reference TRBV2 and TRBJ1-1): EPEVTQTPSHQVTQMGQEVILRCVPISNHLYFYWYRQILGQKVEFLVSFYNNEISEKSEIFDDQFSVERPDGSNFTLKIRSTKLEDSAMYFCASSEEGTGMNTEAFFGQGTRLTVV.

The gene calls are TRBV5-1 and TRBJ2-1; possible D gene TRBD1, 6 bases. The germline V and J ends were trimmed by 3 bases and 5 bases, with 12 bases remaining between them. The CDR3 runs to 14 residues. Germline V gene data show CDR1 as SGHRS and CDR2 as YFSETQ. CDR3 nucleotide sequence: TGCGCCAGCAGCTGGGGCCCAGGGGACAATGAGCAGTTCTTC. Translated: CASSWGPGDNEQFF.

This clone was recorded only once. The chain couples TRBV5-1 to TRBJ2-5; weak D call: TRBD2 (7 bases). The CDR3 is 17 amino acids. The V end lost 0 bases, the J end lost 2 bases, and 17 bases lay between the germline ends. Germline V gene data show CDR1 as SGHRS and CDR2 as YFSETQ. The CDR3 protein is CASSLGGLGGLQETQYF. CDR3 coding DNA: TGCGCCAGCAGCTTGGGGGGCCTAGGGGGACTACAAGAGACCCAGTACTTC.

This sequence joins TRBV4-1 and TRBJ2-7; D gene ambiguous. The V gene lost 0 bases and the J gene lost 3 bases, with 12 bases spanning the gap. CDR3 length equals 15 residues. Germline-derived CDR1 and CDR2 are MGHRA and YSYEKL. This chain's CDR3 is CASSQDEKSIYEQYF. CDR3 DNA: TGCGCCAGCAGCCAAGACGAGAAGTCTATCTACGAGCAGTACTTC.

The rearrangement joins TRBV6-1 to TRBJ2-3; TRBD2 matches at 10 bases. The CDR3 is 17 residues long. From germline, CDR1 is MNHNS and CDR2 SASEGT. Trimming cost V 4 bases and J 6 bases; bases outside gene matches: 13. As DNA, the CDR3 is TGTGCCAGCAGTGTCGACTTAGCGGGGGGCCTCATGGATACGCAGTATTTT. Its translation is CASSVDLAGGLMDTQYF.

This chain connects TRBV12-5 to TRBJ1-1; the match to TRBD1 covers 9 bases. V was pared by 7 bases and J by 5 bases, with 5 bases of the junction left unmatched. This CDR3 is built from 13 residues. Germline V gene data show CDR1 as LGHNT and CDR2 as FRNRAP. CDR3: CASVMGQGTEAFF. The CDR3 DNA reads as TGTGCTAGTGTTATGGGACAGGGTACTGAAGCTTTCTTT. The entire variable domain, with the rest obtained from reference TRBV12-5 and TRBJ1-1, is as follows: DARVTQTPRHKVTEMGQEVTMRCQPILGHNTVFWYRQTMMQGLELLAYFRNRAPLDDSGMPKDRFSAEMPDATLATLKIQPSEPRDSAVYFCASVMGQGTEAFFGQGTRLTVV.

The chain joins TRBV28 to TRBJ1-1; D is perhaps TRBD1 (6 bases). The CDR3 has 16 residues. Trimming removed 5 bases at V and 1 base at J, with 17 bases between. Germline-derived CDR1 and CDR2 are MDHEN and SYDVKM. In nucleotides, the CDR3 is TGTGCCAGCAGTCACGGGACAATCTACCAGAACACTGAAGCTTTCTTT. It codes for CASSHGTIYQNTEAFF.

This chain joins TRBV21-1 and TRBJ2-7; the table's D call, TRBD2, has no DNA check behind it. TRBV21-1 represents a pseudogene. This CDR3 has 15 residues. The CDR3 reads CASKSGPGGLYEQYF. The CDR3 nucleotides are TGTGCCAGCAAGAGTGGCCCGGGGGGCCTCTACGAGCAGTACTTC.

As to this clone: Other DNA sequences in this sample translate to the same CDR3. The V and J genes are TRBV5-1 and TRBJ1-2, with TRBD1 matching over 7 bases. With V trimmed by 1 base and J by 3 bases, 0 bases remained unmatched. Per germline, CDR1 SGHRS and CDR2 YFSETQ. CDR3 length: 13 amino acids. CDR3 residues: CASSLTGDYGYTF. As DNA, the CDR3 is TGCGCCAGCAGCTTGACAGGGGACTATGGCTACACCTTC.

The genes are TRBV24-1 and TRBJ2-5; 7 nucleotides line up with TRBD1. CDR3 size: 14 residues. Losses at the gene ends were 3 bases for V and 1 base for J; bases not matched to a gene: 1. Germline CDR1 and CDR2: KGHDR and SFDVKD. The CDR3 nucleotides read TGTGCCACCAGTGATCGACAGGGCCAAGAGACCCAGTACTTC. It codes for CATSDRQGQETQYF.

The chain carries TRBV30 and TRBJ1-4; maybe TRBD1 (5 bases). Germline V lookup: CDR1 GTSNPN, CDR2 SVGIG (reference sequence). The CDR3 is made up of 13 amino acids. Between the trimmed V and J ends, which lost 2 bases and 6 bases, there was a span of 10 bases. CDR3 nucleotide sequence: TGTGCCTGGAGTCTCGGGGGATATGAAAAACTGTTTTTT. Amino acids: CAWSLGGYEKLFF.

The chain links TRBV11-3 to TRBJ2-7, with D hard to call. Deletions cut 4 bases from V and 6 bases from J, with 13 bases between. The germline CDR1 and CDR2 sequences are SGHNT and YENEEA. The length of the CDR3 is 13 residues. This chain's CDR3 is CASSSPSLSEQYF. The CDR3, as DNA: TGTGCCAGCAGCTCCCCTTCCTTATCCGAGCAGTACTTC.

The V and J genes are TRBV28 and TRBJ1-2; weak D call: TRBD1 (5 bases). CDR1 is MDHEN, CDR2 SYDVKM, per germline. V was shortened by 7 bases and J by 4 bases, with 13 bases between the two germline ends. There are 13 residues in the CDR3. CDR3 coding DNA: TGTGCCAGCACCCTGGGGCCGGTCTATGGCTACACCTTC. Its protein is CASTLGPVYGYTF.

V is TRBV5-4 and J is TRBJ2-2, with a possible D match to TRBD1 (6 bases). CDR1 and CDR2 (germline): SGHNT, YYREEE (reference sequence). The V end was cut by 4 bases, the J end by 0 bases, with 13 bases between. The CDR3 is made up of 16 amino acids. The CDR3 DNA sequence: TGTGCCAGCAGCCACAGACAGGCCCCGAACACCGGGGAGCTGTTTTTT. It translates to CASSHRQAPNTGELFF.

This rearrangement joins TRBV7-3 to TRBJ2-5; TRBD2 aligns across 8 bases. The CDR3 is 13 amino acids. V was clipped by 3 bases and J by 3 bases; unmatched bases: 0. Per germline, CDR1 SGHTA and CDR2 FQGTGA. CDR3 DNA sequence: TGTGCCAGCAGCTTCGGGGGGGAAGAGACCCAGTACTTC. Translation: CASSFGGEETQYF.

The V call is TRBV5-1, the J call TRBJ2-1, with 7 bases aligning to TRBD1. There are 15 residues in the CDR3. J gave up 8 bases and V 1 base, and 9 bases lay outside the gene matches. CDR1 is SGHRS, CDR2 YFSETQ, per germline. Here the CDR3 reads CASSLRRQGYHEQFF. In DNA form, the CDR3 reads TGCGCCAGCAGCTTGAGGAGACAGGGATATCATGAGCAGTTCTTC.

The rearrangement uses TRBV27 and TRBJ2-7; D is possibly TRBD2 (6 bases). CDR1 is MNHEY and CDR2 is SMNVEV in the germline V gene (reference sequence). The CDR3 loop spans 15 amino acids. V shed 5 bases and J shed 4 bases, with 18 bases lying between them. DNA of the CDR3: TGTGCCAGCAGTCTAACCCGACTAGTCTCTTACGAGCAGTACTTC. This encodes CASSLTRLVSYEQYF.

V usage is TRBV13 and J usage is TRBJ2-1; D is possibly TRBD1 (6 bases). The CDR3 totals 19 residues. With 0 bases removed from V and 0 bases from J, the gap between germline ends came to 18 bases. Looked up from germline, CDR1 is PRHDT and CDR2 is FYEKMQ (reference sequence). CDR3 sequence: CASSLGGQIYLSSYNEQFF. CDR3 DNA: TGTGCCAGCAGCTTAGGCGGACAGATCTACCTGAGCTCCTACAATGAGCAGTTCTTC.

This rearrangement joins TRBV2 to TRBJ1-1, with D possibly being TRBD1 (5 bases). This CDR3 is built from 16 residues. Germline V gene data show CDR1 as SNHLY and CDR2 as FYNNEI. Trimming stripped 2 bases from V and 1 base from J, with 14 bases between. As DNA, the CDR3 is TGTGCCAGCAGTGAATTACTAGCGGGGCAGAACACTGAAGCTTTCTTT. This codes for CASSELLAGQNTEAFF.

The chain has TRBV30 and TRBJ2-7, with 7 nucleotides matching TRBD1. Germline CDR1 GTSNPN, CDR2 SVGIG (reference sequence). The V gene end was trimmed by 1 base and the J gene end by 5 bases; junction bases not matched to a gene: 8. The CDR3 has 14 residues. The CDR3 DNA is TGTGCCTGGAGTGGACAGGGTTACGGTGACGAGCAGTACTTC. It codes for CAWSGQGYGDEQYF. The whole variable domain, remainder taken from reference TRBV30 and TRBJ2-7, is SQTIHQWPATLVQPVGSPLSLECTVEGTSNPNLYWYRQAAGRGLQLLFYSVGIGQISSEVPQNLSASRPQDRQFILSSKKLLLSDSGFYLCAWSGQGYGDEQYFGPGTRLTVT.

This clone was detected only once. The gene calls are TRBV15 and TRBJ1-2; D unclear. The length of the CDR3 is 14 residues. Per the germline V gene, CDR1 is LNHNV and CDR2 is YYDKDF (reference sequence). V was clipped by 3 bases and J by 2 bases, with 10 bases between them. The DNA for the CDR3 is TGTGCCACCAGCAGTGGACTGGGAAACTATGGCTACACCTTC. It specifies CATSSGLGNYGYTF.

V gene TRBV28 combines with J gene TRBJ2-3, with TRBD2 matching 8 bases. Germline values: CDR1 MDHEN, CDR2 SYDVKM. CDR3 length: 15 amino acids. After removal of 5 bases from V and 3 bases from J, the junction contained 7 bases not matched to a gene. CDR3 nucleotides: TGTGCCAGCAGTACGGGAGGGAGAGGTACAGATACGCAGTATTTT. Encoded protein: CASSTGGRGTDTQYF. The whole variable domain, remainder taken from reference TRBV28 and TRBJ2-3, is DVKVTQSSRYLVKRTGEKVFLECVQDMDHENMFWYRQDPGLGLRLIYFSYDVKMKEKGDIPEGYSVSREKKERFSLILESASTNQTSMYLCASSTGGRGTDTQYFGPGTRLTVL.

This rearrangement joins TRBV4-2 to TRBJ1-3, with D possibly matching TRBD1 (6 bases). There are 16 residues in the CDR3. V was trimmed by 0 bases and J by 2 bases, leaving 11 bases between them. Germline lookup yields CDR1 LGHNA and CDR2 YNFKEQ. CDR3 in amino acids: CASSQEDSLAGNTIYF. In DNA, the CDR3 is TGTGCCAGCAGCCAAGAGGACAGTCTAGCTGGAAACACCATATATTTT.

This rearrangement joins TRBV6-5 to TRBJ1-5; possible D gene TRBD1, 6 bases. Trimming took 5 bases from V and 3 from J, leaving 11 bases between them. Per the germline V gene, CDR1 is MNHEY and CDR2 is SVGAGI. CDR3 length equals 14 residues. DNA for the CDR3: TGTGCCAGCAGTACAGGGCTCTACAATCAGCCCCAGCATTTT. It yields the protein CASSTGLYNQPQHF.

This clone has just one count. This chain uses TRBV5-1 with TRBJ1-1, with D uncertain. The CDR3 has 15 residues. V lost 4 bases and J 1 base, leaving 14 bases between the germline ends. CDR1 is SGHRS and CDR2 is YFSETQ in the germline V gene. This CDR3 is CASSLASSRNTEAFF. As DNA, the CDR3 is TGCGCCAGCAGCCTAGCCTCCAGCCGGAACACTGAAGCTTTCTTT.

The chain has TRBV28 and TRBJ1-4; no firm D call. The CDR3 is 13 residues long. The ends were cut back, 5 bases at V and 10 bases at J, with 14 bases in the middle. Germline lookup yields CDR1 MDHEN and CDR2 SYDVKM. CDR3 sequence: CASSDTAEGKLFF. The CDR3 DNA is TGTGCCAGCAGTGACACTGCCGAAGGAAAACTGTTTTTT.

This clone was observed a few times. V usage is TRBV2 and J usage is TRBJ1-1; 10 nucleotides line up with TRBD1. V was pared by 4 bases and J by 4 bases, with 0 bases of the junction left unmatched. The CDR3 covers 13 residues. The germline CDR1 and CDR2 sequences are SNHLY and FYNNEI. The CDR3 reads CASSGTGGTEAFF. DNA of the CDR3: TGTGCCAGCAGTGGGACAGGGGGCACTGAAGCTTTCTTT.